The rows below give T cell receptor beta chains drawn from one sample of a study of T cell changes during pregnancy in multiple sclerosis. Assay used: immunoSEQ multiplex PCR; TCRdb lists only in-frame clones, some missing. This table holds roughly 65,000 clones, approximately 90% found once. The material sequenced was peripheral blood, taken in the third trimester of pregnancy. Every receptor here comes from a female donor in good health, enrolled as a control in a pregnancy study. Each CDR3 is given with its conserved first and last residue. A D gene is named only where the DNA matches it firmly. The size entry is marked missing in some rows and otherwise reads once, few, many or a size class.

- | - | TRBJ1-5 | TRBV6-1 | TGTGCCAGCAGTGATTGGGGGGGTCAGCCCCAGCATTTT | CASSDWGGQPQHF
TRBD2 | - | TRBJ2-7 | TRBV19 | TGTGCCAGTAGTAACGGGGGGTCCCACTACGAGCAGTACTTC | CASSNGGSHYEQYF
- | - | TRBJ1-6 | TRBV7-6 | TGTGCCAGCAGCTTAGACCAGGGGTTAAGGTCACCCCTCCACTTT | CASSLDQGLRSPLHF
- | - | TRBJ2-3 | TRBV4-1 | TGCGCCAGCAGCCAAGATCGTCCCGGAGATACGCAGTATTTT | CASSQDRPGDTQYF
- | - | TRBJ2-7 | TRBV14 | TGTGCCAGCAGCCAGTACATCTCCTACGAGCAGTACTTC | CASSQYISYEQYF
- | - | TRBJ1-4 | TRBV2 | TGTGCCAGTCACAGGGCCCTTACGGAAAAACTGTTTTTT | CASHRALTEKLFF
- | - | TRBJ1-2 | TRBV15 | TGTGCCACCAGCAGAGGCACTAGGCGAGACTATGGCTACACCTTC | CATSRGTRRDYGYTF
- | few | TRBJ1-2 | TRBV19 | TGTGCCAGTAGTATAGGAACAGGAGATGGCTACACCTTC | CASSIGTGDGYTF
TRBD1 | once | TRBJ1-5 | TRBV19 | TGTGCCAGTAGACAGGAAGGTTGGGACAGTGGACAGCCCCAGCATTTT | CASRQEGWDSGQPQHF
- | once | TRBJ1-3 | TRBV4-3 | TGCGCCAGCAGCCAAGATTGGGGAGGATCGGCGGATTTAAACACCATATATTTT | CASSQDWGGSADLNTIYF
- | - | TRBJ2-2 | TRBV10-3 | TGTGCCATCAGTGCCCTTAGGGGAGGCCCTAACACCGGGGAGCTGTTTTTT | CAISALRGGPNTGELFF
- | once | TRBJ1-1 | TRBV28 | TGTGCCAGCAGTCCGGGGTCAGGCACTGAAGCTTTCTTT | CASSPGSGTEAFF
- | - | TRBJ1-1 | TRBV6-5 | TGTGCCAGCAAGGACATACTTAACACTGAAGCTTTCTTT | CASKDILNTEAFF
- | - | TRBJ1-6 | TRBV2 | TGTGCCAGCAGCCACCAGGGCGCTCAGAATTCACCCCTCCACTTT | CASSHQGAQNSPLHF
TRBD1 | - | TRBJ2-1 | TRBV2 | TGTGCCAGCCAGTTTCCCCCGGGACAGGACGTATTGTCGGCCTACAATGAGCAGTTCTTC | CASQFPPGQDVLSAYNEQFF
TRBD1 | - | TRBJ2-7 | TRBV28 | TGTGCCAGCAGTGTCTCCGGGACAGGGAAATTCTACGAGCAGTACTTC | CASSVSGTGKFYEQYF
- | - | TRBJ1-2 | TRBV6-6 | TGTGCCAGCAGTTCCACGCAGGGCAAGGCGGAAGGCTACACCTTC | CASSSTQGKAEGYTF
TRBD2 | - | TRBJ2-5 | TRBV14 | TGTGCCAGCAGCCAACCGGGACTAGCGGCTCAAGAGACCCAGTACTTC | CASSQPGLAAQETQYF
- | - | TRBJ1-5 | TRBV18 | TGTGCCAGCTCAGCGCAGGGATTTGGCAATCAGCCCCAGCATTTT | CASSAQGFGNQPQHF
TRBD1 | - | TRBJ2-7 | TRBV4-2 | TGTGCCAGCAGCCTACAGGGGGAGGACGAGCAGTACTTC | CASSLQGEDEQYF
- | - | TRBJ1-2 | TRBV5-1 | TGCGCCAGCAGCGAGACAACAACCTATGGCTACACCTTC | CASSETTTYGYTF
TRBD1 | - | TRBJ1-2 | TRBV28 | TGTGCCAGCAGTTTGGCCGGGACAGGATTTAACTATGGCTACACCTTC | CASSLAGTGFNYGYTF
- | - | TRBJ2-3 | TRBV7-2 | TGTGCCAGCAGCTTAACGAACGGGTATTTAGATACGCAGTATTTT | CASSLTNGYLDTQYF
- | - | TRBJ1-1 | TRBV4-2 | TGTGCCAGCATAGCCAGGGAGAACACTGAAGCTTTCTTT | CASIARENTEAFF
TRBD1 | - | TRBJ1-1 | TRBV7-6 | TGTGCCAGCAGCTCCCAGCCCCTAGGACAGGCTGAAGCTTTCTTT | CASSSQPLGQAEAFF
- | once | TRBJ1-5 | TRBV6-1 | TGTGCCAGCAGTGAAATACGCGGGGGGGGGTTCGTTAGCAATCAGCCCCAGCATTTT | CASSEIRGGGFVSNQPQHF
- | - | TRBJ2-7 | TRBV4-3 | TGCGCCAGCAGCCAAGGTCGCAGCTACGAGCAGTACTTC | CASSQGRSYEQYF
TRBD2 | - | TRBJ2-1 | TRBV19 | TGTGCCAGTAGTATAGCCGGGACTAGCGGGTTAAATGAGCAGTTCTTC | CASSIAGTSGLNEQFF
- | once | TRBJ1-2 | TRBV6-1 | TGTGCCAGCAGTCCTGGTCCGGGGGGGTATGGCTACACCTTC | CASSPGPGGYGYTF
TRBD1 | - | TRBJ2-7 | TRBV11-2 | TGTGCCAGCAGTACCGGGACAGGGATCGTCAGCTCCTACGAGCAGTACTTC | CASSTGTGIVSSYEQYF
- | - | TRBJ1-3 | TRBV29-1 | TGCAGCGTTGTCGGTCATCCTGGAAACACCATATATTTT | CSVVGHPGNTIYF
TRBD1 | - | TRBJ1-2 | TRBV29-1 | TGCAGCGTTGAAGAAGGGGGCGCAGGGGTAAGGTATGGCTACACCTTC | CSVEEGGAGVRYGYTF
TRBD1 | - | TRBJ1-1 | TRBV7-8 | TGTGCCAGCAGCTCCCAGACAGGGGTGGCTGAAGCTTTCTTT | CASSSQTGVAEAFF
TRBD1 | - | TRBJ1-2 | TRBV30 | TGTGCCTGGAGGCTTCCGGGACAGCCTTATGGCTACACCTTC | CAWRLPGQPYGYTF
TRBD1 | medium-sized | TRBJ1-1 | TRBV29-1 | TGCAGCGTAGTGGACAGGAGAATCATGAACACTGAAGCTTTCTTT | CSVVDRRIMNTEAFF
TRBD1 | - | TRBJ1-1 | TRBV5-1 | TGCGCCAGCAGAACTACAGGGGGCCCTGGTGAAGCTTTCTTT | CASRTTGGPGEAFF
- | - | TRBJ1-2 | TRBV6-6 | TGTGCCAGCAGTGCCACCGGACAGTATGGCTACACCTTC | CASSATGQYGYTF
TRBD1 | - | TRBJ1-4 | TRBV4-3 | TGCGCCAGCAGCCCGGACAGGGATGGTGAAAAACTGTTTTTT | CASSPDRDGEKLFF
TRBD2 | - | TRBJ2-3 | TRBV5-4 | TGTGCCAGCAGCTTGAAATTAGCGGGGGCCATCCCCACAGATACGCAGTATTTT | CASSLKLAGAIPTDTQYF
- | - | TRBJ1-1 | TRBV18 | TGTGCCAGCTCACCAACTGACATAGGTAACACTGAAGCTTTCTTT | CASSPTDIGNTEAFF
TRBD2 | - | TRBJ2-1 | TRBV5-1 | TGCGCCAGCAGACAGCGGGGGGACGACAATGAGCAGTTCTTC | CASRQRGDDNEQFF